A selection of T cell receptor beta chains follows, all from one sample in a study of T cells expressing NK-cell markers. After re-calling the 5' RACE reads, TCRdb lists one entry per CDR3 protein, DNA absent. The specimen's table records 150,000 or so distinct CDR3 sequences. Sequencing used blood T cells: a sorted CD56 or NKG2C T cell subset, CD4+ or CD8+ T cells, or bulk PBMC T cells (not recorded which). Receptors were obtained from a woman between 18 and 70 years old in good health. Both conserved end residues are part of each CDR3. The order of the fields is CDR3 length, V gene, J gene, CDR3 protein.

>15|TRBV5-1|TRBJ2-5
CASSPGQAVQETQYF
>16|TRBV5-1|TRBJ2-5
CASSPTTTGYQETQYF
>14|TRBV7-2|TRBJ2-3
CASSVDRGVDTQYF
>18|TRBV6-5|TRBJ2-7
CASSSGLAGTYNSYEQYF
>16|TRBV15|TRBJ2-7
CATSRVGTGVSYEQYF
>17|TRBV24-1|TRBJ2-3
CATSDRGGAGATDTQYF
>13|TRBV5-5|TRBJ2-1
CASSLGGFNEQFF
>16|TRBV5-8|TRBJ1-2
CASSLAGGGGINGYTF
>14|TRBV7-2|TRBJ2-1
CASSLVQGHNEQFF
>15|TRBV12-3/TRBV12-4|TRBJ2-2
CASSLTGGWTGELFF
>13|TRBV7-2|TRBJ1-1
CASSSAGGEAAFF
>14|TRBV27|TRBJ2-2
CASSLSWGDGELFF
>18|TRBV11-1|TRBJ2-7
CASSSQTSGAPAAYEQYF
>15|TRBV5-1|TRBJ2-3
CASTRTSEGTDTQYF
>15|TRBV2|TRBJ1-4
CASSEMGTTGEKLFF
>15|TRBV7-6|TRBJ2-1
CASRSLAGGYNEQFF